What follows are 27 T cell receptor beta chains derived from one specimen sequenced in a study of Tregs in tolerant kidney transplant recipients. Repertoires were generated with immunoSEQ multiplex PCR, while TCRdb's copy carries only in-frame clones and drops some. Of some 64,000 clones in the sample, roughly 98% were seen once. The sequencing used Tregs from blood, collected before the transplant. These receptors all come from a human donor who received a combined kidney and bone marrow transplant.

The chain uses TRBV18 and TRBJ1-1, with 9 nucleotides matching TRBD1. Losses at the gene ends were 4 bases for V and 0 bases for J; bases not matched to a gene: 15. The CDR3 totals 19 residues. The germline V gene encodes CDR1 KGHSH and CDR2 LQKENI. In DNA, the CDR3 is TGTGCCAGCTCACTTATTCCCGGGACAGGGAGGGACTTGAACACTGAAGCTTTCTTT. As protein: CASSLIPGTGRDLNTEAFF.

The chain employs TRBV14 and TRBJ1-1; D unclear. CDR3 length: 13 residues. Germline CDR1 reads SGHDN; CDR2 reads FVKESK. Trimming took 4 bases from V and 6 from J, leaving 12 bases between them. The CDR3 nucleotides read TGTGCCAGCAGCCGGATAAGACAAGCTGAAGCTTTCTTT. This translates into CASSRIRQAEAFF.

The chain joins TRBV2 to TRBJ2-6; 10 bases are shared with TRBD1. This CDR3 contains 13 residues. The germline V gene has CDR1 SNHLY and CDR2 FYNNEI. V was clipped by 3 bases and J by 12 bases; unmatched bases: 2. Here the CDR3 DNA reads TGTGCCAGCAGTGAGGGGACAGGGGTCGTCCTGACTTTC. This codes for CASSEGTGVVLTF.

This chain connects TRBV11-3 to TRBJ2-3, with 11 bases fitting TRBD2. This CDR3 comprises 14 residues. Germline V gives CDR1 SGHNT, CDR2 YENEEA. The junction had 7 bases not matched to a gene; V was cut back by 8 bases and J by 6 bases. CDR3 region: CASQLAGVIDTQYF. DNA of the CDR3: TGTGCCAGCCAACTAGCGGGAGTGATTGATACGCAGTATTTT.

The chain couples TRBV4-2 to TRBJ1-4; TRBD1 is a possible D gene (6 bases). Germline CDR1 is LGHNA and CDR2 is YNFKEQ. The CDR3 contains 18 residues. V was cut by 0 bases and J by 3 bases, with 17 bases left in between. CDR3 in amino acids: CASSQDWQGSWSNEKLFF. As DNA, the CDR3 is TGTGCCAGCAGCCAAGATTGGCAGGGGAGTTGGTCTAATGAAAAACTGTTTTTT.

This clone has only one observation. The V and J genes are TRBV7-2 and TRBJ2-2; D is perhaps TRBD1 (6 bases). This CDR3 is 15 amino acids long. The germline gives CDR1 SGHTA, CDR2 FQGNSA. Trimming left V 5 bases short and J 8 bases short, with 18 bases between. The CDR3 sequence is CASSLNRAIRGELFF. The CDR3 DNA reads TGTGCCAGCAGCCTGAACAGGGCCATTAGGGGGGAGCTGTTTTTT. Complete variable domain (other parts from reference TRBV7-2 and TRBJ2-2): GAGVSQSPSNKVTEKGKDVELRCDPISGHTALYWYRQSLGQGLEFLIYFQGNSAPDKSGLPSDRFSAERTGGSVSTLTIQRTQQEDSAVYLCASSLNRAIRGELFFGEGSRLTVL.

The chain employs TRBV11-3 and TRBJ2-1; TRBD1 agrees at 9 bases. This CDR3 spans 16 amino acids. J gave up 1 base and V 5 bases, and 6 bases lay outside the gene matches. The germline V gene encodes CDR1 SGHNT and CDR2 YENEEA. This chain's CDR3 is CASSGQGSGSYNEQFF. The CDR3, as DNA: TGTGCCAGCAGCGGACAGGGGTCGGGGTCCTACAATGAGCAGTTCTTC.

V usage is TRBV5-1 and J usage is TRBJ1-1, with TRBD1 as a possible D gene (5 bases). V was trimmed by 1 base and J by 0 bases, leaving 10 bases between them. Germline V lookup: CDR1 SGHRS, CDR2 YFSETQ. The CDR3 consists of 15 residues. The CDR3 reads CASSLFGAMNTEAFF. The CDR3 DNA is TGCGCCAGCAGCTTGTTTGGGGCGATGAACACTGAAGCTTTCTTT.

The V and J genes are TRBV7-2 and TRBJ1-1; TRBD1 might be the D (6 bases). The V gene's germline CDR1 is SGHTA and CDR2 FQGNSA. V was pared by 1 base and J by 8 bases, with 14 bases between. CDR3 length: 14 residues. The CDR3 DNA reads as TGTGCCAGCAGCTTAGTGGCCCCAGGGGACGAAGCTTTCTTT. Protein sequence: CASSLVAPGDEAFF.

CDR3 DNA sequence: TGTGCCAGCAGCTTAGCGTCTACCCGTAGCACAGATACGCAGTATTTT. Amino acid sequence: CASSLASTRSTDTQYF. This chain uses TRBV7-2 with TRBJ2-3, with D unclear. Germline V gives CDR1 SGHTA, CDR2 FQGNSA. The germline V and J ends were trimmed by 0 bases and 0 bases, with 10 bases remaining between them. The CDR3 contains 16 residues. Together with reference TRBV7-2 and TRBJ2-3, the CDR3 gives the full variable domain: GAGVSQSPSNKVTEKGKDVELRCDPISGHTALYWYRQSLGQGLEFLIYFQGNSAPDKSGLPSDRFSAERTGGSVSTLTIQRTQQEDSAVYLCASSLASTRSTDTQYFGPGTRLTVL.

The chain joins TRBV7-2 to TRBJ2-7; 9 bases line up with TRBD1. Germline V CDR1 and CDR2: SGHTA, FQGNSA. The CDR3 length is 15 residues. The junction had 5 bases not matched to a gene; V was cut back by 2 bases and J by 3 bases. The CDR3 region has the DNA TGTGCCAGCAGCTTACTGGGACAGGGATACTACGAGCAGTACTTC. The encoded protein is CASSLLGQGYYEQYF.

The chain is built from TRBV28 and TRBJ1-1; D is possibly TRBD1 (6 bases). The ends were cut back, 8 bases at V and 3 bases at J, with 10 bases in the middle. The CDR3 sequence is 12 residues long. CDR1 is MDHEN, CDR2 SYDVKM, per germline. CDR3 sequence reads: CASGEGDTEAFF. The CDR3 coding sequence is TGTGCCAGCGGAGAGGGGGACACTGAAGCTTTCTTT.

The chain employs TRBV19 and TRBJ1-2; TRBD1 is a possible D gene (5 bases). V lost 6 bases, J lost 8 bases, and 10 bases lay in between. CDR3 length: 11 amino acids. CDR1 LNHDA and CDR2 SQIVND come from the germline V gene (reference sequence). The CDR3 spells CASSSRQGYTF. Written as DNA, the CDR3 is TGTGCCAGTAGCAGCCGACAGGGCTACACCTTC.

The genes are TRBV9 and TRBJ2-7, with a possible D match to TRBD2 (5 bases). The length of the CDR3 is 13 residues. Germline lookup yields CDR1 SGDLS and CDR2 YYNGEE. Between the trimmed V and J ends, which lost 4 bases and 3 bases, there was a span of 11 bases. The CDR3 nucleotides are TGTGCCAGCAGCACTGGACTGGACTACGAGCAGTACTTC. Its protein is CASSTGLDYEQYF.

The J gene is TRBJ1-2, the V gene TRBV7-2; D is unresolved. Trimming took 5 bases from V and 8 from J, leaving 21 bases between them. The CDR3 totals 15 residues. The germline V gene has CDR1 SGHTA and CDR2 FQGNSA. Here the CDR3 reads CASSPSGPLTGGYTF. For the CDR3, the DNA is TGTGCCAGCAGCCCAAGTGGCCCGTTGACGGGAGGCTACACCTTC. Full variable domain (rest looked up from reference TRBV7-2 and TRBJ1-2): GAGVSQSPSNKVTEKGKDVELRCDPISGHTALYWYRQSLGQGLEFLIYFQGNSAPDKSGLPSDRFSAERTGGSVSTLTIQRTQQEDSAVYLCASSPSGPLTGGYTFGSGTRLTVV.

This sequence joins TRBV18 and TRBJ2-3; tentative D call: TRBD2 (6 bases). V shed 6 bases and J shed 0 bases, with 16 bases lying between them. Looked up from germline, CDR1 is KGHSH and CDR2 is LQKENI. The CDR3 has 16 residues. CDR3 amino acids: CASSPIGLSSTDTQYF. CDR3 nucleotide sequence: TGTGCCAGCTCCCCCATAGGACTATCTAGCACAGATACGCAGTATTTT.

This rearrangement joins TRBV14 to TRBJ2-2; 10 bases are a match to TRBD1. Trimming removed 6 bases from V and 4 bases from J; junction bases left unmatched: 5. Germline CDR1 SGHDN, CDR2 FVKESK. There are 15 residues in the CDR3. The CDR3 loop reads CASRPGTGVTGELFF. For the CDR3, the DNA is TGTGCCAGCAGGCCCGGGACAGGGGTCACCGGGGAGCTGTTTTTT.

The V gene is TRBV19, the J gene TRBJ1-4, with D possibly being TRBD1 (5 bases). V was clipped by 4 bases and J by 9 bases, with 15 bases between them. The CDR3 extends over 14 amino acids. Germline assignment: CDR1 LNHDA and CDR2 SQIVND (reference sequence). The DNA of the CDR3 is TGTGCCAGTAGTAGACTCGACAGAGAACAAAAACTGTTTTTT. It translates to CASSRLDREQKLFF.

V is TRBV9 and J is TRBJ1-2; the match to TRBD1 covers 7 bases. CDR3 size: 14 residues. The V gene's germline CDR1 is SGDLS and CDR2 YYNGEE. J gave up 5 bases and V 3 bases, and 7 bases lay outside the gene matches. CDR3 loop: CASSGGGAAYGYTF. CDR3 nucleotide sequence: TGTGCCAGCAGCGGAGGGGGCGCGGCATATGGCTACACCTTC.

The chain employs TRBV19 and TRBJ1-1; D is undetermined. V was shortened by 11 bases and J by 6 bases, with 19 bases between the two germline ends. Looked up from germline, CDR1 is LNHDA and CDR2 is SQIVND (reference sequence). This CDR3 is 13 amino acids long. CDR3 sequence: CAASRAGSAEAFF. CDR3 bases: TGTGCCGCTAGTAGGGCGGGGAGCGCTGAAGCTTTCTTT.

V gene TRBV7-2 combines with J gene TRBJ2-7, with D possibly TRBD1 on 6 matching bases. The germline V gene encodes CDR1 SGHTA and CDR2 FQGNSA. The CDR3 is 13 amino acids. Trimming removed 0 bases at V and 7 bases at J, with 10 bases between. CDR3 sequence: CASSLAYREEQYF. In nucleotides, the CDR3 is TGTGCCAGCAGCTTAGCGTACAGGGAAGAGCAGTACTTC.

The gene calls are TRBV5-1 and TRBJ2-2; D not resolved. The CDR3 covers 11 residues. Trimming removed 2 bases from V and 8 bases from J, with 4 bases in between. Germline CDR1 is SGHRS and CDR2 is YFSETQ. CDR3 amino acids: CASSFGGELFF. The CDR3 coding sequence is TGCGCCAGCAGCTTCGGTGGGGAGCTGTTTTTT.

This rearrangement joins TRBV9 to TRBJ2-4; 8 nucleotides align to TRBD2. Trimming cost V 2 bases and J 9 bases; bases outside gene matches: 7. From germline, CDR1 is SGDLS and CDR2 YYNGEE. This CDR3 region has 14 residues. CDR3 DNA: TGTGCCAGCAGCGTCAGCGGGAGAAGGAGCATTCAGTACTTC. Translated, it gives CASSVSGRRSIQYF.

This chain joins TRBV6-6 and TRBJ1-1; D not resolved. The ends were cut back, 0 bases at V and 3 bases at J, with 5 bases in the middle. Germline CDR1 MNHNY, CDR2 SVGAGI (reference sequence). CDR3 length: 13 residues. Written as DNA, the CDR3 is TGTGCCAGCAGTTACTCTGAGTACACTGAAGCTTTCTTT. Translating it yields CASSYSEYTEAFF.

The CDR3 loop reads CASSSVDRAGETQYF. The CDR3 region has the DNA TGTGCCAGCAGCTCGGTCGACAGGGCGGGCGAGACCCAGTACTTC. The J gene is TRBJ2-5, the V gene TRBV5-4, with 7 bases lining up with TRBD1. Germline CDR1 reads SGHNT; CDR2 reads YYREEE (reference sequence). Trimming removed 3 bases from V and 5 bases from J; junction bases left unmatched: 10. The CDR3 contains 15 residues.

V is TRBV4-1 and J is TRBJ1-2; D unresolved. Germline assignment: CDR1 MGHRA and CDR2 YSYEKL. CDR3 length: 16 amino acids. Trimming shortened V by 0 bases and J by 5 bases, and 16 bases separated the two germline ends. This CDR3 is CASSQDSRYSLYGYTF. The CDR3 DNA reads TGCGCCAGCAGCCAAGATTCCCGCTACAGTCTTTATGGCTACACCTTC.

Only one count was recorded for this clone. V and J are TRBV28 and TRBJ1-2; D may be TRBD1 (5 bases). CDR1 MDHEN and CDR2 SYDVKM come from the germline V gene. This CDR3 is built from 14 residues. Deletions cut 5 bases from V and 5 bases from J, with 15 bases between. The CDR3 loop reads CASSGTGEWYGYTF. CDR3 nucleotides: TGTGCCAGCAGTGGTACAGGTGAATGGTATGGCTACACCTTC.